The rows below give T cell receptor beta chains drawn from one sample of a study of beta chain features in type 1 diabetes. Assay used: immunoSEQ multiplex PCR; TCRdb lists only in-frame clones, some missing. The sample lists 250,000 to 350,000 clones; over 12% were seen once. Sequencing was done on a sample of naive CD4+ T cells from blood. The origin of the receptors is a man aged 18-30 years with type 1 diabetes. Both conserved end residues are part of each CDR3. The D gene is left open where the match is weak.

cdr3_length,d_call,v_call,j_call,cdr3_aa
13,-,TRBV30,TRBJ2-3,CAWRQKGADTQYF
14,TRBD1,TRBV29-1,TRBJ2-5,CSVERTQSQGAQYF
14,-,TRBV9,TRBJ2-1,CASSVEGGEREQFF
13,-,TRBV19,TRBJ2-3,CASMTGGGDTQYF
15,TRBD1,TRBV11-2,TRBJ2-3,CASSFGTGNTDTQYF
18,TRBD2,TRBV18,TRBJ2-7,CASSSRRAPAGPFYEQYF
14,-,TRBV19,TRBJ1-5,CASRLQGRGQPQHF
17,TRBD2,TRBV18,TRBJ2-1,CASSRRTSGSSGNEQFF
14,TRBD2,TRBV5-1,TRBJ2-1,CASSLAGAADEQFF
15,TRBD2,TRBV4-2,TRBJ2-3,CASSQEAGTSGPFDF
16,-,TRBV10-3,TRBJ2-5,CAISGTVAPKQETQYF
13,TRBD1,TRBV16,TRBJ1-5,CASSPRDRRSLHF
13,-,TRBV18,TRBJ1-6,CASSPWDGRPLHF
12,-,TRBV14,TRBJ2-3,CASSHTRDTQYF
13,-,TRBV7-9,TRBJ2-7,CASSPRQSYEQYF
16,TRBD2,TRBV10-3,TRBJ2-7,CAISAMRRESIHEQYF
13,TRBD1,TRBV18,TRBJ1-5,CASSIDRDQPQHF
12,-,TRBV21-1,TRBJ1-2,CASRTVAYGYTF
16,-,TRBV5-8,TRBJ2-3,CASSLTGTGSTDTQYF
13,-,TRBV7-2,TRBJ1-2,CASSLSPGYGYTF
15,-,TRBV27,TRBJ2-5,CASRTYKGSGETQYF
14,-,TRBV5-6,TRBJ2-7,CASSLADRFYEQYF
15,-,TRBV4-3,TRBJ1-6,CASSQDQGANSPLHF
14,-,TRBV11-2,TRBJ2-2,CASSASRVAGELFF
17,TRBD1,TRBV30,TRBJ1-6,CAAASGQGAWGNSPLHF
16,-,TRBV30,TRBJ2-5,CAWTKTGLAGIRAQYF
16,-,TRBV15,TRBJ1-5,CATSRVERGLVQPQHF
16,TRBD2,TRBV5-8,TRBJ2-5,CASSWLGLAGGETQYF
13,-,TRBV6-4,TRBJ2-3,CASLSSSTDTQYF
17,-,TRBV5-4,TRBJ2-5,CASSLRSTGRGGETQYF
19,-,TRBV21-1,TRBJ2-7,CASSKLAPPTSGESYEQYF
14,-,TRBV28,TRBJ1-2,CASKDPGEFYGYTF
16,TRBD2,TRBV5-1,TRBJ2-4,CASSGGLAGAKNIQYF
16,-,TRBV4-2,TRBJ1-1,CASSPLGGDGHTEAFF
13,-,TRBV19,TRBJ2-5,CASTIPGMETQYF
16,-,TRBV6-5,TRBJ2-5,CASSYAQGTSQETQYF
14,-,TRBV13,TRBJ2-1,CASSLGAPMDEQFF
15,TRBD1,TRBV12-5,TRBJ1-2,CASGGTGEGFDGYTF
17,-,TRBV7-9,TRBJ2-5,CASSPREGFPPSETQYF
12,-,TRBV5-1,TRBJ1-2,CASSLYRRGYTF
13,-,TRBV2,TRBJ2-7,CASSAGTFYEQYF
14,-,TRBV30,TRBJ2-3,CAWTTGTSTDTQYF
14,-,TRBV23-1,TRBJ2-1,CASSPDSSYNEQFF
10,-,TRBV19,TRBJ1-2,CASYRDGYTF
14,-,TRBV30,TRBJ2-7,CAWRGTPISYEQYF
13,-,TRBV19,TRBJ2-1,CASQLDSYNEQFF
15,TRBD2,TRBV28,TRBJ2-2,CASRPGLAGTGELFF
14,-,TRBV7-2,TRBJ1-5,CASSARTGDQPQHF
18,TRBD2,TRBV7-9,TRBJ2-2,CASSFSVGLAGVTGELFF
17,TRBD1,TRBV5-1,TRBJ1-6,CASSLDPSGGINSPLHF
16,TRBD2,TRBV4-3,TRBJ2-3,CASSRRREVGTDTQYF
15,TRBD2,TRBV11-2,TRBJ2-5,CASSLGVSGQEPQYF
14,-,TRBV29-1,TRBJ2-4,CSVSLVLAKNIQYF